One and the same sample provided the 21 T cell receptor beta chains below, sequenced in a study of blood T cells in healthy people across ages. Alongside a J-beta primer mix, a sample-barcoded 5' primer served in a second PCR lasting 7 to 11 cycles. One entry per CDR3 protein results from TCRdb running MiXCR on the 5' RACE reads. The sample lists 1.5 million to 2 million distinct CDR3 sequences, over 25% occurring once. The source material was blood. The receptor source for this set is a woman aged 30 to 39 in good health.

This clonotype was counted between two and nine times. J is TRBJ2-7 and V is TRBV5-1; the D is unclear. V shed 4 bases and J shed 0 bases, with 17 bases lying between them. The CDR3 is made up of 16 amino acids. From germline, CDR1 is SGHRS and CDR2 YFSETQ. DNA of the CDR3: TGCGCCAGCAGCCTTCGACTCCTAGGACCCTCCTACGAGCAGTACTTC. Amino acids: CASSLRLLGPSYEQYF.

This clonotype was seen repeatedly, ten times or more. The V and J genes are TRBV7-8 and TRBJ2-3; D gene uncertain. Germline CDR1 is SGHVS and CDR2 is FQNEAQ. The V end lost 2 bases, the J end lost 4 bases, and 7 bases lay between the germline ends. This CDR3 has 13 residues. The CDR3 here is CASSLSTADTQYF. CDR3 DNA sequence: TGTGCCAGCAGCTTAAGCACGGCAGATACGCAGTATTTT.

The rearrangement uses TRBV20-1 and TRBJ2-1; either TRBD1 or TRBD2 may supply D (5 bases each). The CDR3 sequence is 17 residues long. Per the germline V gene, CDR1 is DFQATT and CDR2 is SNEGSKA (reference sequence). With 0 bases removed from V and 0 bases from J, the gap between germline ends came to 15 bases. This CDR3 is CSARDGRGSSSYNEQFF. The CDR3 region has the DNA TGCAGTGCTAGAGATGGCCGGGGCTCCAGCTCCTACAATGAGCAGTTCTTC.

Details on this clonotype: A much larger clone lies one base from this, so it may be a read error. This sequence joins TRBV7-6 and TRBJ2-1, with TRBD1 matching over 7 bases. Germline CDR1 is SGHVS and CDR2 is FNYEAQ. This CDR3 comprises 18 residues. CDR3 nucleotide sequence: TGTGCCGGCAGCCTACGACAGGGTTTTGTCCACGAATACAATGAGCAGTTCTTC. This gives the protein CAGSLRQGFVHEYNEQFF. Drawing the rest from reference TRBV7-6 and TRBJ2-1, the complete variable domain is GAGVSQSPRYKVTKRGQDVALRCDPISGHVSLYWYRQALGQGPEFLTYFNYEAQQDKSGLPNDRFSAERPEGSISTLTIQRTEQRDSAMYRCAGSLRQGFVHEYNEQFFGPGTRLTVL.

There are many counts of this clonotype. The rearrangement uses TRBV15 and TRBJ2-5; D is perhaps TRBD1 (6 bases). This CDR3 has 13 amino acids. The germline CDR1 and CDR2 sequences are LNHNV and YYDKDF (reference sequence). The germline V and J ends were trimmed by 5 bases and 4 bases, with 11 bases remaining between them. CDR3 coding DNA: TGTGCCACCAGCCAGGGGTACCGAGAGACCCAGTACTTC. It yields the protein CATSQGYRETQYF.

This clonotype was counted ten times or more. This sequence joins TRBV12-3 or TRBV12-4 and TRBJ1-2; D is unclear. V lost 8 bases, J lost 8 bases, and 15 bases lay in between. The CDR3 consists of 12 residues. The CDR3, as DNA: TGTGCCAGCGTAGACCGGATAAGGGGCTACACCTTC. This gives the protein CASVDRIRGYTF.

This clonotype was seen a few times. The J gene is TRBJ1-5, the V gene TRBV18, with a weak D call TRBD1 (5 bases). The CDR3 covers 13 residues. Germline loops: CDR1 KGHSH, CDR2 LQKENI. V was clipped by 3 bases and J by 11 bases, with 14 bases between them. CDR3 in DNA: TGTGCCAGCTCACCCCAGGGCAGATCGGCCCAGCATTTT. This gives the protein CASSPQGRSAQHF.

The chain carries TRBV6-2 or TRBV6-3 and TRBJ2-5; 9 bases are a match to TRBD1. The DNA matches TRBJ2-4 better at its end, which makes the J call doubtful. Per germline, CDR1 MNHEY and CDR2 SVGEGT. The CDR3 length is 17 residues. The CDR3 sequence: CASSYPPRGQGSNIQYF. DNA for the CDR3: TGTGCCAGCAGTTACCCTCCCCGAGGACAGGGGAGTAACATTCAGTACTTC.

The gene calls are TRBV6-1 and TRBJ2-3; 10 nucleotides line up with TRBD2. V lost 6 bases to trimming and J lost 0 bases; unmatched junction nucleotides: 15. In germline, CDR1 is MNHNS, CDR2 SASEGT. CDR3 size: 19 residues. CDR3 residues: CASSVGSSGGAASTDTQYF. CDR3 coding DNA: TGTGCCAGCAGCGTAGGATCAAGCGGGGGGGCGGCCAGCACAGATACGCAGTATTTT.

The chain carries TRBV5-5 and TRBJ2-3; perhaps TRBD1 as D (5 bases). CDR3 length equals 14 residues. The V end lost 8 bases, the J end lost 6 bases, and 19 bases lay between the germline ends. Germline V lookup: CDR1 SGHKS, CDR2 YYEKEE (reference sequence). CDR3 sequence reads: CASHAAGKTDTQYF. CDR3 sequence (DNA): TGTGCCAGTCACGCGGCAGGGAAGACGGATACGCAGTATTTT.

With regard to this clonotype: Since a much larger clone is just one base distant, this may be a read error. In DNA form, the CDR3 reads TGTGCCAACAGCTGGTCTGCTAACTATGGCTACACCTTC. Translating it yields CANSWSANYGYTF. The chain carries TRBV12-3 or TRBV12-4 and TRBJ1-2; no clear D gene. Deletions cut 10 bases from V and 0 bases from J, with 12 bases between. CDR3 size: 13 residues.

This clonotype was detected a few times. CDR3 coding DNA: TGTGCCAGCAGTCTCGGACAGGGGGCAAGAGGGTATCAGCCCCAGCATTTT. This codes for CASSLGQGARGYQPQHF. This chain connects TRBV6-6 to TRBJ1-5; TRBD1 aligns across 11 bases. The CDR3 covers 17 residues. Germline V gene data show CDR1 as MNHNY and CDR2 as SVGAGI (reference sequence). J was trimmed by 5 bases and V by 5 bases; bases with no gene match: 11.

This clonotype has just one count. A much larger clone lies one base from this, so it may be a read error. The chain combines TRBV20-1 with TRBJ2-7; D may be TRBD1 or TRBD2 (5 bases each). CDR3 length equals 14 residues. The V gene's germline CDR1 is DFQATT and CDR2 SNEGSKA (reference sequence). The CDR3 sequence is CSARDWGTTYKQYF. The CDR3 DNA is TGCAGTGCTAGAGACTGGGGGACCACCTACAAGCAGTACTTC.

Comments on this clonotype: One end of the junction fails to match germline, which may point to a read error. The chain uses TRBV2 and TRBJ2-3; D uncertain. Germline V gives CDR1 SNHLY, CDR2 FYNNEI. This CDR3 region has 13 residues. The CDR3 region has the DNA TGTGCCAGCAGGGAAGAGGTGGCAGATACGCAGTATTTT. This codes for CASREEVADTQYF. The full variable domain, in which reference TRBV2 and TRBJ2-3 provide the parts outside the CDR3, is EPEVTQTPSHQVTQMGQEVILRCVPISNHLYFYWYRQILGQKVEFLVSFYNNEISEKSEIFDDQFSVERPDGSNFTLKIRSTKLEDSAMYFCASREEVADTQYFGPGTRLTVL.

The chain recombines TRBV11-2 with TRBJ2-5; the match to TRBD2 covers 7 bases. V shed 3 bases and J 2 bases; nucleotides not matched to a gene: 9. The CDR3 has 16 amino acids. CDR1 is SGHAT, CDR2 FQNNGV, per germline. CDR3 in amino acids: CASSLNPGGGQETQYF. In DNA form, the CDR3 reads TGTGCCAGCAGCTTGAACCCGGGGGGAGGACAAGAGACCCAGTACTTC.

This clonotype was seen only a few times. V and J are TRBV27 and TRBJ2-3; D might be TRBD2 (6 bases). Looked up from germline, CDR1 is MNHEY and CDR2 is SMNVEV (reference sequence). The CDR3 runs to 14 residues. The germline V and J ends were trimmed by 6 bases and 2 bases, with 12 bases remaining between them. CDR3 DNA sequence: TGTGCCAGCAGCCCGACTAGGATCACAGATACGCAGTATTTT. It translates to CASSPTRITDTQYF.

This clonotype was seen ten or more times. The rearrangement uses TRBV2 and TRBJ2-1; no clear D gene. The CDR3 has 14 residues. CDR1 SNHLY and CDR2 FYNNEI come from the germline V gene. The V gene lost 3 bases and the J gene lost 0 bases, with 6 bases spanning the gap. The CDR3 region is CASSDRSSYNEQFF. CDR3 nucleotide sequence: TGTGCCAGCAGTGACAGGAGCTCCTACAATGAGCAGTTCTTC.

This clonotype showed up just a few times. The rearrangement links TRBV7-2 to TRBJ1-5; D gene unclear. There are 14 residues in the CDR3. The germline CDR1 and CDR2 sequences are SGHTA and FQGNSA. V lost 5 bases to trimming and J lost 6 bases, with 14 bases between them. The CDR3 nucleotides are TGTGCCAGCAGCCCGTCCAGGATCTCTCAGCCCCAGCATTTT. The encoded protein is CASSPSRISQPQHF.

This clonotype was found a few times. The V gene is TRBV12-3 or TRBV12-4, the J gene TRBJ2-7; TRBD2 aligns across 8 bases. V lost 5 bases, J lost 6 bases, and 15 bases stayed unmatched. This CDR3 comprises 16 residues. CDR3 nucleotide sequence: TGTGCCAGCAGTCCACGCGGGGGACTAGTGTCTTCCGAGCAGTACTTC. It is translated as CASSPRGGLVSSEQYF.

V is TRBV27 and J is TRBJ1-2; no definite D call. Germline V gene lookup returns CDR1 MNHEY and CDR2 SMNVEV (reference sequence). The CDR3 has 14 residues. V was shortened by 0 bases and J by 4 bases, with 9 bases between the two germline ends. CDR3 bases: TGTGCCAGCAGTTTATCGCCGGGGTCCTATGGCTACACCTTC. Translation gives CASSLSPGSYGYTF.

Only a few counts were recorded for this clonotype. The CDR3 is CSVGLEANYGYTF. The CDR3 DNA reads as TGCAGCGTTGGCTTAGAAGCTAACTATGGCTACACCTTC. The chain is built from TRBV29-1 and TRBJ1-2, with D hard to call. V lost 4 bases, J lost 0 bases, and 9 bases lay in between. CDR3 size: 13 residues. Germline V CDR1 and CDR2: SQVTM, ANQGSEA.